This TCR beta chain was identified during a study of OX40 agonist ivuxolimab in advanced cancers. At the level of the study: Aged about 20 to 85 with a mean of roughly 63 years, they were about 80% male.

Sequencing was performed with immunoSEQ multiplex PCR; in TCRdb, only in-frame clones are kept and a portion is missing. The data contain approximately 130,000 clones, 93% of them seen just once; the ten biggest clones take up about 0.93%. The receptor was isolated from an adult with an advanced solid tumor such as melanoma, head and neck, liver or kidney cancer. The sequencing used CD4+ or CD8+ T cells sorted from blood, collected in a trial of the OX40 agonist ivuxolimab.

The CDR3 DNA reads TGTGCCACCGCGGGAAATGGAAACACCATATATTTT. It yields the protein CATAGNGNTIYF. The V and J genes are TRBV28 and TRBJ1-3; D is uncertain. Germline V gene sequence: CDR1 MDHEN, CDR2 SYDVKM. V lost 10 bases and J 3 bases, leaving 10 bases between the germline ends. This CDR3 spans 12 amino acids. Supplemented by reference TRBV28 and TRBJ1-3, the full variable domain reads DVKVTQSSRYLVKRTGEKVFLECVQDMDHENMFWYRQDPGLGLRLIYFSYDVKMKEKGDIPEGYSVSREKKERFSLILESASTNQTSMYLCATAGNGNTIYFGEGSWLTVV.